This T cell receptor (beta chain) was retrieved from a study of T-cell memory formation after mild COVID-19. Study as a whole: Clusters of TCRs were largely donor specific.

The table lists this clonotype with a few counts. Its specificity is not known. A single record per CDR3 protein comes from TCRdb applying MiXCR to the 5' RACE reads. The table shows 55,000 to 80,000 distinct CDR3 sequences, with less than 9.5% occurring only once. Trimming cost V 1 base and J 5 bases; bases outside gene matches: 7. Germline CDR1 is SGDLS and CDR2 is YYNGEE. The CDR3 length is 15 residues. Study-wide results and limits: Clones shrinking between day 15 and 85 showed a balanced CD4/CD8 split, and those that grew later tilted toward CD4+.

The chain uses TRBV9 and TRBJ1-2, with TRBD1 identical over 8 bases. The sequenced material came from PBMCs or a T cell subset sorted from them (not recorded which). This sequence originates from a man aged 18 to 35 who had mild COVID-19 (a few samples of this study predate the infection). Cell type and time point are not known. CDR3 loop: CASSVQGAPGYGYTF. DNA of the CDR3: TGTGCCAGCAGCGTACAGGGGGCGCCGGGGTATGGCTACACCTTC.